The 32 T cell receptor beta chains reported below all come from one sample, sequenced in a study of early stage breast cancer tumors. Sequencing used immunoSEQ multiplex PCR; TCRdb keeps in-frame clones, though not all of them. This sample has about 53,000 clones; around 90% occur once, and the top ten carry around 5%. Sequenced input: blood. The source is a person aged 65 to 85 with breast cancer.

The chain employs TRBV18 and TRBJ2-7; 10 nucleotides agree with TRBD1. This CDR3 region has 15 residues. Germline V gives CDR1 KGHSH, CDR2 LQKENI. Losses at the gene ends were 5 bases for V and 1 base for J; bases not matched to a gene: 5. The CDR3 DNA reads as TGTGCCAGCTCAACTACGGGACAGGGGTCCTACGAGCAGTACTTC. Its translation is CASSTTGQGSYEQYF. The full variable domain, rest sourced from reference TRBV18 and TRBJ2-7, is NAGVMQNPRHLVRRRGQEARLRCSPMKGHSHVYWYRQLPEEGLKFMVYLQKENIIDESGMPKERFSAEFPKEGPSILRIQQVVRGDSAAYFCASSTTGQGSYEQYFGPGTRLTVT.

This clone was recorded only once. The junction does not match germline at one end; this may be a read error. V usage is TRBV5-6 and J usage is TRBJ1-4, with TRBD1 matching over 7 bases. Germline CDR1 is SGHDT and CDR2 is YYEEEE. This CDR3 region has 14 residues. The CDR3 sequence is CASTLTGPNEKLFF. In nucleotides, the CDR3 is TGTGCCAGCACCTTGACAGGGCCTAATGAAAAACTGTTTTTT. The full variable domain, in which reference TRBV5-6 and TRBJ1-4 provide the parts outside the CDR3, is DAGVTQSPTHLIKTRGQQVTLRCSPKSGHDTVSWYQQALGQGPQFIFQYYEEEERQRGNFPDRFSGHQFPNYSSELNVNALLLGDSALYLCASTLTGPNEKLFFGSGTQLSVL.

CDR3 amino acids: CASSPGLALETQYF. CDR3 bases: TGTGCCAGCAGTCCGGGACTAGCGTTGGAGACCCAGTACTTC. The rearrangement joins TRBV2 to TRBJ2-5; 10 positions match TRBD2. Unmatched junction bases numbered 5, after V lost 5 bases and J lost 5 bases. This CDR3 is 14 amino acids long. Germline loops: CDR1 SNHLY, CDR2 FYNNEI.

This clone was seen only a few times. The chain carries TRBV28 and TRBJ2-7, with a tentative D call TRBD2 (6 bases). The germline V gene has CDR1 MDHEN and CDR2 SYDVKM. Trimming shortened V by 8 bases and J by 5 bases, and 22 bases separated the two germline ends. CDR3 size: 15 residues. DNA for the CDR3: TGTGCCAGCGGACGTCGTGCGGGGTCAAAGAACGAGCAGTACTTC. As protein: CASGRRAGSKNEQYF.

The V call is TRBV6-5, the J call TRBJ1-1; TRBD1 matches at 8 bases. Germline V gives CDR1 MNHEY, CDR2 SVGAGI. V shed 5 bases and J 2 bases; nucleotides not matched to a gene: 1. The CDR3 is made up of 13 amino acids. The CDR3 region has the DNA TGTGCCAGCAGTGGACAGGGAAACACTGAAGCTTTCTTT. Its protein product is CASSGQGNTEAFF.

The J gene is TRBJ1-2, the V gene TRBV19; D may be TRBD1 (5 bases). Between the trimmed V and J ends, which lost 9 bases and 5 bases, there was a span of 22 bases. The CDR3 is 15 amino acids. From germline, CDR1 is LNHDA and CDR2 SQIVND (reference sequence). The CDR3 DNA follows: TGTGCCAGCTGGGAAAACAGCCGCGGGGCGTATGGCTACACCTTC. Translating it yields CASWENSRGAYGYTF.

The chain links TRBV4-1 to TRBJ1-6; D might be TRBD1 (6 bases). The V end lost 3 bases, the J end lost 5 bases, and 11 bases lay between the germline ends. The CDR3 consists of 15 residues. CDR1 and CDR2 from the germline V gene are MGHRA and YSYEKL. The CDR3 spells CASSQSQGDNSPLHF. The CDR3 DNA follows: TGCGCCAGCAGCCAGTCACAGGGTGATAATTCACCCCTCCACTTT.

The chain carries TRBV19 and TRBJ2-2; perhaps TRBD2 as D (9 bases). The CDR3 is 18 residues long. Germline V lookup: CDR1 LNHDA, CDR2 SQIVND (reference sequence). Trimming stripped 2 bases from V and 5 bases from J, with 21 bases between. CDR3 protein: CASSIRGRAGGATGELFF. The CDR3 DNA reads as TGTGCCAGTAGTATACGCGGGAGGGCAGGGGGCGCGACCGGGGAGCTGTTTTTT.

This clone showed up just once. This chain joins TRBV18 and TRBJ1-6; D gene unclear. The CDR3 loop spans 12 amino acids. Germline V gene data show CDR1 as KGHSH and CDR2 as LQKENI. Between the trimmed V and J ends, which lost 0 bases and 9 bases, there was a span of 3 bases. CDR3 sequence (DNA): TGTGCCAGCTCACCACCAGCTTCACCCCTCCACTTT. Translation gives CASSPPASPLHF.

The chain is built from TRBV6-5 and TRBJ2-1, with D maybe TRBD1 (6 bases). Germline CDR1 reads MNHEY; CDR2 reads SVGAGI. The ends were cut back, 6 bases at V and 4 bases at J, with 10 bases in the middle. The CDR3 loop spans 13 amino acids. In DNA, the CDR3 is TGTGCCAGCAGCCGACAGGAGTACAATGAGCAGTTCTTC. Protein sequence: CASSRQEYNEQFF.

V and J are TRBV7-9 and TRBJ2-7, with a possible D match to TRBD1 (5 bases). The CDR3 extends over 14 amino acids. Germline loops: CDR1 SEHNR, CDR2 FQNEAQ (reference sequence). Trimming cost V 2 bases and J 7 bases, with 15 bases left between them. The CDR3 nucleotides read TGTGCCAGCAGCTTAATCTTAGGGGTTGAGGAGCAGTACTTC. Protein: CASSLILGVEEQYF.

The rearrangement joins TRBV27 to TRBJ2-7; 9 positions match TRBD1. V shed 6 bases and J 1 base; nucleotides not matched to a gene: 7. This CDR3 has 15 amino acids. Germline V gives CDR1 MNHEY, CDR2 SMNVEV (reference sequence). The CDR3 DNA sequence: TGTGCCAGCAGCCCCGGACAGGGGCTTTCCTACGAGCAGTACTTC. Residues: CASSPGQGLSYEQYF.

This clone was counted once. The chain recombines TRBV9 with TRBJ2-1; 7 nucleotides line up with TRBD1. Germline V CDR1 and CDR2: SGDLS, YYNGEE. The CDR3 totals 16 residues. The junction had 11 bases not matched to a gene; V was cut back by 3 bases and J by 5 bases. The CDR3 DNA reads as TGTGCCAGCAGCGCCTGGGACAGATCTGGGAACAATGAGCAGTTCTTC. Translated: CASSAWDRSGNNEQFF.

The chain is built from TRBV19 and TRBJ1-2; 9 positions match TRBD1. The V gene end was trimmed by 1 base and the J gene end by 2 bases; junction bases not matched to a gene: 2. CDR3 length equals 15 residues. Germline V gene data show CDR1 as LNHDA and CDR2 as SQIVND (reference sequence). CDR3 amino acids: CASSIVGQGNYGYTF. CDR3 nucleotide sequence: TGTGCCAGTAGTATAGTCGGACAGGGGAACTATGGCTACACCTTC.

The V gene is TRBV7-9, the J gene TRBJ1-1; D may be TRBD1 (6 bases). This CDR3 is built from 15 residues. Per the germline V gene, CDR1 is SEHNR and CDR2 is FQNEAQ (reference sequence). The V gene lost 5 bases and the J gene lost 1 base, with 14 bases spanning the gap. The CDR3 protein is CASSLRTARNTEAFF. Here the CDR3 DNA reads TGTGCCAGCAGCCTCCGGACAGCCCGGAACACTGAAGCTTTCTTT.

This clone was seen just once. The V gene is TRBV6-5, the J gene TRBJ2-4, with TRBD2 matching 8 bases. Germline trimming cut 5 bases from V and 5 bases from J; bases unmatched to any gene: 8. The germline CDR1 and CDR2 sequences are MNHEY and SVGAGI. The CDR3 consists of 15 residues. CDR3 in DNA: TGTGCCAGCAGTAGAACGGGGGGGTTTGAAAACATTCAGTACTTC. It yields the protein CASSRTGGFENIQYF.

The chain employs TRBV19 and TRBJ1-1; no reliable D call. Germline CDR1 LNHDA, CDR2 SQIVND (reference sequence). This CDR3 has 14 residues. Trimming left V 0 bases short and J 0 bases short, with 5 bases between. CDR3 sequence (DNA): TGTGCCAGTAGTATAGATACACTGAACACTGAAGCTTTCTTT. It is translated as CASSIDTLNTEAFF.

CDR3 DNA: TGTGCCAGCAGACAAACAGGGCCCCACGGGACCCAGTACTTC. It codes for CASRQTGPHGTQYF. This sequence joins TRBV6-5 and TRBJ2-5, with D perhaps matching TRBD1 (6 bases). Germline V CDR1 and CDR2: MNHEY, SVGAGI. V lost 6 bases to trimming and J lost 7 bases, with 18 bases between them. CDR3 length: 14 amino acids.

This clone was counted a single time. This rearrangement joins TRBV4-1 to TRBJ2-5; 7 bases map to TRBD2. The junction had 10 bases not matched to a gene; V was cut back by 1 base and J by 5 bases. The V gene's germline CDR1 is MGHRA and CDR2 YSYEKL. The CDR3 is made up of 16 amino acids. The CDR3 DNA is TGCGCCAGCAGCCAAGCGCCGGGGGGATCAGGGGAGACCCAGTACTTC. This gives the protein CASSQAPGGSGETQYF.

The rearrangement uses TRBV14 and TRBJ1-2; 8 nucleotides match TRBD1. Trimming removed 4 bases from V and 1 base from J; junction bases left unmatched: 11. The CDR3 has 17 residues. Germline V gene sequence: CDR1 SGHDN, CDR2 FVKESK. The CDR3 here is CASSPPRQGPLNYGYTF. For the CDR3, the DNA is TGTGCCAGCAGCCCTCCCCGACAGGGGCCACTTAACTATGGCTACACCTTC.

The V call is TRBV6-5, the J call TRBJ2-7, with D maybe TRBD1 (5 bases). Germline CDR1 and CDR2: MNHEY and SVGAGI. V lost 0 bases and J 0 bases, leaving 12 bases between the germline ends. The CDR3 spans 16 residues. The CDR3 sequence: CASSYSRTPASYEQYF. In DNA, the CDR3 is TGTGCCAGCAGTTACTCGCGGACACCGGCCTCCTACGAGCAGTACTTC.

The rearrangement uses TRBV7-8 and TRBJ1-2; D unclear. CDR3 size: 12 residues. CDR1 is SGHVS, CDR2 FQNEAQ, per germline. Trimming left V 3 bases short and J 4 bases short, with 6 bases between. The CDR3 here is CASSFSGYGYTF. In DNA form, the CDR3 reads TGTGCCAGCAGCTTCTCCGGCTATGGCTACACCTTC.

CDR3 protein: CASIYTGGTGELFF. DNA of the CDR3: TGTGCCAGCATTTACACGGGGGGCACCGGGGAGCTGTTTTTT. The chain uses TRBV6-1 and TRBJ2-2; 7 nucleotides line up with TRBD2. V lost 7 bases, J lost 4 bases, and 6 bases stayed unmatched. This CDR3 is 14 amino acids long. The germline gives CDR1 MNHNS, CDR2 SASEGT.

This clone was seen a single time. V gene TRBV11-2 combines with J gene TRBJ2-7, with 10 bases identical to TRBD1. The length of the CDR3 is 16 residues. The germline V gene has CDR1 SGHAT and CDR2 FQNNGV. The trim removed 5 bases at V and 7 bases at J, leaving 14 bases unmatched. The CDR3 DNA sequence: TGTGCCAGCAGCCTAGGGTGGACAGGGGGATTGGGTGAGCAGTACTTC. Its translation: CASSLGWTGGLGEQYF.

V and J are TRBV7-9 and TRBJ2-7; 11 bases align to TRBD2. The CDR3 totals 15 residues. Trimming cost V 4 bases and J 5 bases; bases outside gene matches: 7. In germline, CDR1 is SEHNR, CDR2 FQNEAQ (reference sequence). The CDR3 loop reads CASSSLAGGRNEQYF. Here the CDR3 DNA reads TGTGCCAGCAGCTCATTAGCGGGAGGGAGAAACGAGCAGTACTTC.

J is TRBJ1-1 and V is TRBV6-5; TRBD1 might be the D (6 bases). The CDR3 is 13 amino acids. Germline V gene lookup returns CDR1 MNHEY and CDR2 SVGAGI. Trimming left V 2 bases short and J 3 bases short, with 7 bases between. The DNA of the CDR3 is TGTGCCAGCAGTTACAACAGGGACACTGAAGCTTTCTTT. It encodes CASSYNRDTEAFF.

The chain has TRBV7-2 and TRBJ2-7; 9 bases line up with TRBD2. The CDR3 length is 15 residues. After removal of 0 bases from V and 4 bases from J, the junction contained 4 bases not matched to a gene. CDR1 and CDR2 (germline): SGHTA, FQGNSA. CDR3 amino acids: CASSLAASGDYEQYF. CDR3 in DNA: TGTGCCAGCAGCTTAGCGGCTAGCGGGGATTACGAGCAGTACTTC.

The chain recombines TRBV11-2 with TRBJ1-1, with a tentative D call TRBD1 (6 bases). CDR3 length equals 13 residues. V lost 4 bases to trimming and J lost 6 bases, with 12 bases between them. The V gene's germline CDR1 is SGHAT and CDR2 FQNNGV. In DNA, the CDR3 is TGTGCCAGCAGCTACAGGGCAAATTCTGAAGCTTTCTTT. Translating it yields CASSYRANSEAFF.

J is TRBJ2-7 and V is TRBV10-3, with 7 bases that match TRBD1. The CDR3 is 14 amino acids. Trimming at V came to 6 bases and at J to 4 bases, leaving 9 bases not matched to a gene. The V gene's germline CDR1 is ENHRY and CDR2 SYGVKD. The CDR3 loop reads CAIRRGQRLYEQYF. DNA for the CDR3: TGTGCCATCAGGAGGGGACAGCGTCTTTACGAGCAGTACTTC.

Remarks on this clone: At one of its ends the junction is not consistent with the germline gene, which may arise from a read error. This chain connects TRBV7-7 to TRBJ2-5; D unclear. The germline gives CDR1 SSHAT, CDR2 FNYEAQ (reference sequence). The CDR3 runs 17 residues. The CDR3 DNA sequence: TGTGCTAGCAGTAAAAGTGGGTTGGTCGGGTTGGGAGAGACCCAGTACTTC. The encoded protein is CASSKSGLVGLGETQYF.

The V gene is TRBV4-1, the J gene TRBJ1-5; D not resolved. V shed 6 bases and J shed 6 bases, with 15 bases lying between them. This CDR3 region has 14 residues. Germline V gene lookup returns CDR1 MGHRA and CDR2 YSYEKL. The chain's CDR3 is CASSPPEGAQPQHF. CDR3 nucleotides: TGCGCCAGCAGTCCCCCAGAGGGAGCTCAGCCCCAGCATTTT.

J is TRBJ1-1 and V is TRBV7-9; no definite D call. The germline V gene has CDR1 SEHNR and CDR2 FQNEAQ (reference sequence). Trimming removed 3 bases at V and 10 bases at J, with 12 bases between. The CDR3 extends over 12 amino acids. The CDR3 nucleotides are TGTGCCAGCAGCTTGGAGAGGAGTAGAGCTTTCTTT. Translated: CASSLERSRAFF.